This TCR beta chain comes out of a study of T-cell reconstitution after alpha-beta-depleted transplantation in children. Study-wide results and limits: Alpha-beta T cells present about two months after transplant were reported to originate from several hundred expanded graft clones. Diversity of TCRbeta at day 60 was high in some patients, arising from surviving recipient T cells and thymic progenitors. Counts and diversity of T cells one year after transplant came mostly from newly produced T cells.

This CDR3 region has 14 residues. Between the trimmed V and J ends, which lost 2 bases and 8 bases, there was a span of 13 bases. Many counts were recorded for this clonotype. Antigen unknown. Unique molecular identifiers were incorporated into the prepared TCRbeta library. TCRdb redid the calling of the PCR reads with MiXCR, one entry per CDR3 protein. The table shows 200,000 to 300,000 distinct CDR3 sequences, with around 25% occurring only once. The chain is built from TRBV12-3 or TRBV12-4 and TRBJ2-1; D remains ambiguous. The receptor comes from a girl aged 2 to 9 with Fanconi anemia, due to receive a stem cell transplant. Sequences were derived from PBMCs, sampled before TCRalphabeta/CD19-depleted stem cell transplant. The CDR3 DNA is TGTGCCAGCAGTTTAACCCCCTTGGTGGATGAGCAGTTCTTC. It encodes CASSLTPLVDEQFF.